This entry lists 26 T cell receptor beta chains sequenced from one sample in a study of control samples from healthy donors and cancer patients. Generated by immunoSEQ multiplex PCR, the TCRdb table keeps only in-frame clones and is missing some. The table has 35,000 to 45,000 clones, 83% seen once. The sample comprised blood. These receptors came from a man between 60 and 70 years old in good health.

CDR3 nucleotides: TGTGCCAGCAGCCCCCGGGACAGGGGGCGACACGAGCAGTACTTC. Its translation: CASSPRDRGRHEQYF. The chain combines TRBV7-9 with TRBJ2-7; 12 bases map to TRBD1. V trimming: 5 bases; J trimming: 5 bases; junction bases outside the gene matches: 7. Germline loops: CDR1 SEHNR, CDR2 FQNEAQ (reference sequence). This CDR3 region has 15 residues.

The chain carries TRBV3-1 (or the pseudogene TRBV3-2) and TRBJ1-3; D is unclear. V was cut by 0 bases and J by 0 bases, with 3 bases left in between. The CDR3 sequence is 14 residues long. Germline loops: CDR1 LGHDT, CDR2 YNNKEL (reference sequence). DNA of the CDR3: TGTGCCAGCAGCCAAGACCCCTCTGGAAACACCATATATTTT. Translated: CASSQDPSGNTIYF.

V and J are TRBV6-5 and TRBJ1-4; D uncertain. This CDR3 region has 14 residues. In germline, CDR1 is MNHEY, CDR2 SVGAGI. Trimming removed 2 bases from V and 4 bases from J, with 8 bases in between. The CDR3 here is CASSYDTVNEKLFF. CDR3 nucleotides: TGTGCCAGCAGTTACGACACAGTTAATGAAAAACTGTTTTTT.

This clone was seen a single time. J is TRBJ2-2 and V is TRBV3-1 (or the pseudogene TRBV3-2); a weak D match, TRBD2 (5 bases). Per the germline V gene, CDR1 is LGHDT and CDR2 is YNNKEL (reference sequence). The CDR3 sequence is 16 residues long. Trimming took 4 bases from V and 0 from J, leaving 12 bases between them. In DNA, the CDR3 is TGTGCCAGCAGCCCTCGGAGGAGAACGAACACCGGGGAGCTGTTTTTT. It codes for CASSPRRRTNTGELFF.

The genes are TRBV7-8 and TRBJ2-1, with 7 positions matching TRBD2. The V gene end was trimmed by 1 base and the J gene end by 10 bases; junction bases not matched to a gene: 7. CDR3 length equals 14 residues. The germline gives CDR1 SGHVS, CDR2 FQNEAQ. CDR3 sequence reads: CASSLELRGNEQFF. As DNA, the CDR3 is TGTGCCAGCAGCTTAGAATTGCGGGGGAACGAGCAGTTCTTC. Using reference TRBV7-8 and TRBJ2-1 for the parts outside the CDR3, the full variable domain is GAGVSQSPRYKVAKRGQDVALRCDPISGHVSLFWYQQALGQGPEFLTYFQNEAQLDKSGLPSDRFFAERPEGSVSTLKIQRTQQEDSAVYLCASSLELRGNEQFFGPGTRLTVL.

A word on this clone: Other DNA sequences of this sample code for an identical CDR3. The chain employs TRBV7-2 and TRBJ1-2; possible D gene TRBD1, 6 bases. The CDR3 spans 15 residues. The germline CDR1 and CDR2 sequences are SGHTA and FQGNSA. The V end was cut by 1 base, the J end by 0 bases, with 9 bases between. CDR3 protein: CASSLGRTANYGYTF. CDR3 nucleotide sequence: TGTGCCAGCAGCTTAGGGAGGACAGCTAACTATGGCTACACCTTC.

V gene TRBV18 combines with J gene TRBJ1-1, with D unclear. Trimming removed 5 bases at V and 7 bases at J, with 17 bases between. Germline V gene data show CDR1 as KGHSH and CDR2 as LQKENI. The CDR3 runs to 14 residues. The CDR3 DNA sequence: TGTGCCAGCTCATCAGACATCTCCGCCAGTGAAGCTTTCTTT. It codes for CASSSDISASEAFF.

This sequence joins TRBV19 and TRBJ2-4, with D uncertain. This CDR3 spans 15 amino acids. Germline V gives CDR1 LNHDA, CDR2 SQIVND (reference sequence). The germline V and J ends were trimmed by 5 bases and 1 base, with 12 bases remaining between them. CDR3 in amino acids: CASSDNSGAKNIQYF. The CDR3, as DNA: TGTGCCAGTAGTGATAACAGTGGGGCCAAAAACATTCAGTACTTC.

This clone was detected only a few times. The genes are TRBV28 and TRBJ1-3, with D maybe TRBD1 (5 bases). This CDR3 is built from 21 residues. CDR1 and CDR2 (germline): MDHEN, SYDVKM. The V gene lost 4 bases and the J gene lost 0 bases, with 28 bases spanning the gap. CDR3 amino acids: CASSSQVPRALPVYSGNTIYF. The CDR3 DNA sequence: TGTGCCAGCAGTTCCCAGGTCCCCAGGGCTCTTCCAGTATACTCTGGAAACACCATATATTTT.

This chain connects TRBV5-1 to TRBJ2-3; D is undetermined. Germline V CDR1 and CDR2: SGHRS, YFSETQ. With 0 bases removed from V and 0 bases from J, the gap between germline ends came to 11 bases. This CDR3 contains 16 residues. The CDR3 region is CASSLGGGFSTDTQYF. The CDR3 bases are TGCGCCAGCAGCTTGGGTGGCGGTTTTAGCACAGATACGCAGTATTTT. The full variable domain, rest sourced from reference TRBV5-1 and TRBJ2-3, is KAGVTQTPRYLIKTRGQQVTLSCSPISGHRSVSWYQQTPGQGLQFLFEYFSETQRNKGNFPGRFSGRQFSNSRSEMNVSTLELGDSALYLCASSLGGGFSTDTQYFGPGTRLTVL.

This clone was counted once. The J gene is TRBJ1-2, the V gene TRBV6-2 or TRBV6-3; unclear D gene. This CDR3 is 15 amino acids long. Looked up from germline, CDR1 is MNHEY and CDR2 is SVGEGT. Trimming removed 2 bases at V and 8 bases at J, with 18 bases between. CDR3 DNA sequence: TGTGCCAGCAGTTACCTCGTGACGTCGGACCGGGGCTACACCTTC. Its protein is CASSYLVTSDRGYTF.

The table lists this clone with a count of one. The chain has TRBV9 and TRBJ2-7; TRBD1 matches 7 bases. CDR3 length equals 14 residues. CDR1 and CDR2 from the germline V gene are SGDLS and YYNGEE. V lost 0 bases, J lost 4 bases, and 4 bases stayed unmatched. The CDR3 reads CASSVATGNYEQYF. Here the CDR3 DNA reads TGTGCCAGCAGCGTAGCGACAGGGAATTACGAGCAGTACTTC.

The J gene is TRBJ1-3, the V gene TRBV6-6; D is ambiguous. V dropped 2 bases and J dropped 3 bases, with 11 bases sitting between them. This CDR3 spans 15 amino acids. CDR1 is MNHNY, CDR2 SVGAGI, per germline (reference sequence). The CDR3 is CASSYEGSRGNTIYF. The CDR3, as DNA: TGTGCCAGCAGTTACGAGGGCAGCCGTGGAAACACCATATATTTT.

This clone was counted between two and nine times. The rearrangement joins TRBV3-1 (or the pseudogene TRBV3-2) to TRBJ2-7; no clear D. The CDR3 consists of 12 residues. Germline assignment: CDR1 LGHDT and CDR2 YNNKEL (reference sequence). V gave up 0 bases and J gave up 3 bases, with 3 bases separating them. The CDR3 loop is CASSQDFYEQYF. The DNA of the CDR3 is TGTGCCAGCAGCCAAGATTTCTACGAGCAGTACTTC.

This clone turned up a few times. The chain recombines TRBV7-8 with TRBJ2-7; D possibly uses TRBD1 or TRBD2 (6 bases each). CDR1 and CDR2 from the germline V gene are SGHVS and FQNEAQ. Trimming cost V 5 bases and J 2 bases, with 16 bases left between them. The CDR3 length is 15 residues. CDR3 in amino acids: CASSLGGGVTYEQYF. CDR3 DNA sequence: TGTGCCAGCAGCCTGGGGGGCGGGGTAACCTACGAGCAGTACTTC.

The V call is TRBV5-1, the J call TRBJ1-1; no clear D gene. The CDR3 spans 15 residues. Germline V gives CDR1 SGHRS, CDR2 YFSETQ. V lost 0 bases and J 5 bases, leaving 14 bases between the germline ends. CDR3 in DNA: TGCGCCAGCAGCTTGGATACGCCCCCGGGGACTGAAGCTTTCTTT. Its protein product is CASSLDTPPGTEAFF.

The J gene is TRBJ2-7, the V gene TRBV28; the D gene is possibly TRBD1 (6 bases). Germline CDR1 and CDR2: MDHEN and SYDVKM. Trimming left V 4 bases short and J 4 bases short, with 11 bases between. The CDR3 spans 13 residues. CDR3 amino acids: CASSWGRGYEQYF. For the CDR3, the DNA is TGTGCCAGCAGTTGGGGGCGCGGGTACGAGCAGTACTTC. Complete variable domain (other parts from reference TRBV28 and TRBJ2-7): DVKVTQSSRYLVKRTGEKVFLECVQDMDHENMFWYRQDPGLGLRLIYFSYDVKMKEKGDIPEGYSVSREKKERFSLILESASTNQTSMYLCASSWGRGYEQYFGPGTRLTVT.

This chain uses TRBV27 with TRBJ2-3; 7 positions match TRBD2. V trimming: 8 bases; J trimming: 0 bases; junction bases outside the gene matches: 8. Germline loops: CDR1 MNHEY, CDR2 SMNVEV (reference sequence). The CDR3 spans 15 residues. CDR3 sequence: CASRPRAGSTDTQYF. The CDR3 DNA follows: TGTGCCAGCCGCCCAAGAGCGGGGAGCACAGATACGCAGTATTTT.

V is TRBV6-4 and J is TRBJ2-3; D possibly corresponds to TRBD1 (5 bases). From germline, CDR1 is MRHNA and CDR2 SNTAGT. Trimming removed 3 bases at V and 5 bases at J, with 15 bases between. This CDR3 is 15 amino acids long. As DNA, the CDR3 is TGTGCCAGCAGTGAGCGGCAGGGCATAGGAGATACGCAGTATTTT. Translated, it gives CASSERQGIGDTQYF.

The chain couples TRBV28 to TRBJ2-7; D is uncertain. There are 12 residues in the CDR3. Germline assignment: CDR1 MDHEN and CDR2 SYDVKM. With 5 bases removed from V and 1 base from J, the gap between germline ends came to 6 bases. This CDR3 is CASSASSYEQYF. The CDR3 bases are TGTGCCAGCAGTGCTAGTTCCTACGAGCAGTACTTC.

The chain couples TRBV6-5 to TRBJ1-4; the D is unclear. Trimming took off 4 bases at V and 0 bases at J, with 12 bases between the two ends. This CDR3 comprises 16 residues. CDR1 MNHEY and CDR2 SVGAGI come from the germline V gene. In DNA form, the CDR3 reads TGTGCCAGCAGTTTCAGACCGTATCCAACTAATGAAAAACTGTTTTTT. Translating gives CASSFRPYPTNEKLFF.

The chain combines TRBV19 with TRBJ1-1; D is uncertain. CDR3 size: 13 residues. Deletions cut 3 bases from V and 5 bases from J, with 10 bases between. Germline V lookup: CDR1 LNHDA, CDR2 SQIVND (reference sequence). DNA of the CDR3: TGTGCCAGTAGTATTAAGGGTTCTACTGAAGCTTTCTTT. It translates to CASSIKGSTEAFF.

The chain links TRBV24-1 to TRBJ2-1; D gene unclear. CDR3 length: 15 amino acids. The germline V gene has CDR1 KGHDR and CDR2 SFDVKD. Trimming left V 4 bases short and J 3 bases short, with 12 bases between. The DNA of the CDR3 is TGTGCCACCAGTGACCCTCAGGCAGGCTACAATGAGCAGTTCTTC. Protein sequence: CATSDPQAGYNEQFF.

The genes are TRBV5-5 and TRBJ1-5, with 9 bases that match TRBD1. V lost 1 base and J lost 5; bases outside the gene matches: 10. Germline lookup yields CDR1 SGHKS and CDR2 YYEKEE (reference sequence). This CDR3 has 17 residues. The CDR3 reads CASSLYSGTGSYQPQHF. The CDR3 coding sequence is TGTGCCAGCAGCTTGTATTCCGGGACAGGGTCTTATCAGCCCCAGCATTTT.

The rearrangement uses TRBV10-3 and TRBJ2-7; the D gene is possibly TRBD2 (6 bases). This CDR3 spans 13 amino acids. V was trimmed by 0 bases and J by 5 bases, leaving 8 bases between them. Germline V gives CDR1 ENHRY, CDR2 SYGVKD. Here the CDR3 DNA reads TGTGCCATCAGTGAGTCTGGAGGGAACGAGCAGTACTTC. Translating gives CAISESGGNEQYF.

The chain has TRBV3-1 (or the pseudogene TRBV3-2) and TRBJ1-5; TRBD1 agrees at 10 bases. CDR3 length: 14 amino acids. The germline V gene encodes CDR1 LGHDT and CDR2 YNNKEL (reference sequence). Losses at the gene ends were 3 bases for V and 4 bases for J; bases not matched to a gene: 0. CDR3 in DNA: TGTGCCAGCAGCCAGGGACAGGGGAATCAGCCCCAGCATTTT. It is translated as CASSQGQGNQPQHF.